A single sample is the source of the 26 T cell receptor beta chains below, sequenced in a study of blood T cell repertoires in COVID-19. TCRdb keeps only in-frame clones here, not all; method: immunoSEQ multiplex PCR. The table shows 160,000 or so clones, with roughly four fifths occurring only once. Sequenced material: peripheral blood. These receptors came from a woman older than 75 with acute or convalescent COVID-19.

The rearrangement joins TRBV7-9 to TRBJ1-2; no definite D call. The germline V and J ends were trimmed by 5 bases and 2 bases, with 9 bases remaining between them. Germline CDR1 SEHNR, CDR2 FQNEAQ (reference sequence). The CDR3 consists of 13 residues. The CDR3 nucleotides are TGTGCCAGCAGCCCCCCGGGAAACTATGGCTACACCTTC. Encoded protein: CASSPPGNYGYTF.

The V call is TRBV7-9, the J call TRBJ1-1; maybe TRBD1 (6 bases). Between the trimmed V and J ends, which lost 8 bases and 0 bases, there was a span of 10 bases. CDR1 and CDR2 from the germline V gene are SEHNR and FQNEAQ (reference sequence). The CDR3 sequence is 13 residues long. The CDR3 nucleotides read TGTGCCAGCGGAGGACAGATGAACACTGAAGCTTTCTTT. It is translated as CASGGQMNTEAFF.

The chain is built from TRBV2 and TRBJ2-3; 10 bases are a match to TRBD2. CDR3 size: 16 residues. CDR1 and CDR2 (germline): SNHLY, FYNNEI. With 8 bases clipped from V and 1 base from J, the junction kept 9 bases outside the gene matches. The CDR3 sequence is CASQPPSGSRTDTQYF. The CDR3 region has the DNA TGTGCCAGCCAACCTCCTAGCGGGAGTCGCACAGATACGCAGTATTTT.

The rearrangement joins TRBV18 to TRBJ2-5; TRBD1 is a possible D gene (5 bases). The CDR3 spans 15 residues. V was pared by 4 bases and J by 2 bases, with 14 bases between. Germline V gene sequence: CDR1 KGHSH, CDR2 LQKENI. CDR3 sequence reads: CASSRNQGWQETQYF. The CDR3 DNA is TGTGCCAGCTCACGCAACCAGGGCTGGCAAGAGACCCAGTACTTC.

V and J are TRBV19 and TRBJ2-3; 11 bases agree with TRBD2. With 5 bases clipped from V and 2 bases from J, the junction kept 3 bases outside the gene matches. The CDR3 is made up of 15 amino acids. In germline, CDR1 is LNHDA, CDR2 SQIVND (reference sequence). The CDR3 protein is CASSLLAGVTDTQYF. The CDR3 region has the DNA TGTGCCAGTAGTCTACTAGCGGGGGTCACAGATACGCAGTATTTT.

The chain joins TRBV18 to TRBJ2-7; 8 bases align to TRBD2. J gave up 5 bases and V 6 bases, and 9 bases lay outside the gene matches. Germline V lookup: CDR1 KGHSH, CDR2 LQKENI. The CDR3 runs 14 residues. The CDR3 DNA sequence: TGTGCCAGCTCTCCTCCGGGACTAGGCGACGAGCAGTACTTC. Protein product: CASSPPGLGDEQYF.

The chain uses TRBV9 and TRBJ2-3; 8 nucleotides agree with TRBD2. The ends lost 5 bases at V and 3 bases at J; junction bases unmatched: 8. Germline CDR1 reads SGDLS; CDR2 reads YYNGEE. The CDR3 covers 15 residues. This CDR3 is CASRRSGGGTDTQYF. The CDR3 DNA is TGTGCCAGCAGAAGGAGCGGGGGCGGGACAGATACGCAGTATTTT.

The J gene is TRBJ2-1, the V gene TRBV21-1; the table's D call, TRBD2, was not checked against the DNA. TRBV21-1 is annotated as a pseudogene. The CDR3 length is 18 residues. CDR3 nucleotides: TGTGCCAACCCTTTTCCGGAGGACCGGTCAAAATCCTACAATGAGCAGTTCTTC. Amino acid sequence: CANPFPEDRSKSYNEQFF.

V usage is TRBV27 and J usage is TRBJ1-3; D uncertain. CDR1 is MNHEY, CDR2 SMNVEV, per germline (reference sequence). The germline V and J ends were trimmed by 6 bases and 0 bases, with 9 bases remaining between them. This CDR3 has 14 residues. CDR3 DNA: TGTGCCAGCAGATCTCTAAGCTCTGGAAACACCATATATTTT. This gives the protein CASRSLSSGNTIYF.

The chain couples TRBV10-3 to TRBJ2-5, with 7 positions matching TRBD1. V trimming: 11 bases; J trimming: 4 bases; junction bases outside the gene matches: 10. Looked up from germline, CDR1 is ENHRY and CDR2 is SYGVKD. The CDR3 runs 13 residues. CDR3 protein: CASRRTGLETQYF. In DNA, the CDR3 is TGTGCCTCTCGACGGACAGGCTTAGAGACCCAGTACTTC.

This sequence joins TRBV7-9 and TRBJ1-2; D unclear. The CDR3 contains 15 residues. Germline loops: CDR1 SEHNR, CDR2 FQNEAQ (reference sequence). Trimming cost V 4 bases and J 2 bases, with 14 bases left between them. The CDR3 here is CASSSSGGTNYGYTF. The CDR3 nucleotides are TGTGCCAGCAGCTCCTCTGGTGGCACAAACTATGGCTACACCTTC.

The chain combines TRBV6-6 with TRBJ2-7; 8 bases align to TRBD1. The CDR3 totals 13 residues. CDR1 is MNHNY, CDR2 SVGAGI, per germline (reference sequence). After removal of 6 bases from V and 7 bases from J, the junction contained 8 bases not matched to a gene. CDR3 residues: CASSIRGLLEQYF. The CDR3 DNA sequence: TGTGCCAGCAGCATCAGGGGGCTCCTGGAGCAGTACTTC.

This clone is a singleton in its sample. This rearrangement joins TRBV10-1 to TRBJ2-5; 15 bases are a match to TRBD2. Germline loops: CDR1 WNHNN, CDR2 SYGVQD (reference sequence). The CDR3 extends over 17 amino acids. J gave up 4 bases and V 4 bases, and 7 bases lay outside the gene matches. DNA of the CDR3: TGCGCCAGCAGTGGGGGACTAGCGGGAGGAGGAAGAGAGACCCAGTACTTC. Protein sequence: CASSGGLAGGGRETQYF.

The chain couples TRBV7-2 to TRBJ2-2, with TRBD1 as a possible D gene (6 bases). This CDR3 is 15 amino acids long. Germline-derived CDR1 and CDR2 are SGHTA and FQGNSA. Trimming took off 3 bases at V and 4 bases at J, with 12 bases between the two ends. The CDR3 nucleotides are TGTGCCAGCAGCTTGGGGGCAGGGGCCACCGGGGAGCTGTTTTTT. Its translation: CASSLGAGATGELFF. Full variable domain (remainder filled in from reference TRBV7-2 and TRBJ2-2): GAGVSQSPSNKVTEKGKDVELRCDPISGHTALYWYRQSLGQGLEFLIYFQGNSAPDKSGLPSDRFSAERTGGSVSTLTIQRTQQEDSAVYLCASSLGAGATGELFFGEGSRLTVL.

The chain recombines TRBV15 with TRBJ2-1; 12 bases match TRBD2. V gave up 3 bases and J gave up 10 bases; unmatched junction bases: 10. CDR1 and CDR2 from the germline V gene are LNHNV and YYDKDF (reference sequence). The CDR3 is 16 residues long. The CDR3 DNA reads as TGTGCCACCAGCAGCTTGGGACTAGCGGGCCAATGGGAGCAGTTCTTC. Translation gives CATSSLGLAGQWEQFF.

The genes are TRBV7-2 and TRBJ2-5; possibly TRBD2 for D (5 bases). This CDR3 has 16 amino acids. Trimming stripped 1 base from V and 1 base from J, with 13 bases between. CDR1 is SGHTA, CDR2 FQGNSA, per germline. The CDR3 DNA reads TGTGCCAGCAGCTTAGGGGAATTCCTAGCCCAAGAGACCCAGTACTTC. It encodes CASSLGEFLAQETQYF.

The chain recombines TRBV28 with TRBJ1-6; D remains ambiguous. CDR3 size: 15 residues. V was cut by 6 bases and J by 0 bases, with 9 bases left in between. Germline V gives CDR1 MDHEN, CDR2 SYDVKM. This chain's CDR3 is CASRGTSSYNSPLHF. CDR3 DNA sequence: TGTGCCAGCAGGGGCACGAGCTCCTATAATTCACCCCTCCACTTT.

This clone has a count of ten or more. The V gene is TRBV24-1, the J gene TRBJ2-1, with TRBD2 matching 8 bases. The CDR3 consists of 17 residues. In germline, CDR1 is KGHDR, CDR2 SFDVKD. J gave up 4 bases and V 4 bases, and 11 bases lay outside the gene matches. As DNA, the CDR3 is TGTGCCACCAGTGAACGAATTAGCGGGAACACATACAATGAGCAGTTCTTC. This codes for CATSERISGNTYNEQFF.

This clone was observed at least ten times. This chain connects TRBV6-5 to TRBJ2-3; 10 nucleotides agree with TRBD1. Germline V gives CDR1 MNHEY, CDR2 SVGAGI. This CDR3 spans 15 amino acids. J lost 7 bases, V lost 6 bases, and 10 bases had no gene match. CDR3 region: CASSLDRGRRNTQYF. Here the CDR3 DNA reads TGTGCCAGCAGCCTCGACAGGGGGCGAAGAAATACGCAGTATTTT.

Comment on this clone: At the DNA level, this CDR3 is encoded by other sequences in the same sample as well. The gene calls are TRBV5-1 and TRBJ2-7, with D perhaps TRBD1 (6 bases). The CDR3 consists of 14 residues. Trimming took 0 bases from V and 3 from J, leaving 10 bases between them. Germline lookup yields CDR1 SGHRS and CDR2 YFSETQ. CDR3 residues: CASSLGRGVYEQYF. The CDR3 nucleotides are TGCGCCAGCAGCTTGGGCAGGGGCGTCTACGAGCAGTACTTC.

This clone was detected only once. The chain carries TRBV4-2 and TRBJ2-5; tentative D call: TRBD2 (6 bases). CDR1 is LGHNA, CDR2 YNFKEQ, per germline. Trimming stripped 4 bases from V and 7 bases from J, with 19 bases between. This CDR3 spans 15 amino acids. Here the CDR3 DNA reads TGTGCCAGCAGCCGAGACGGGAGTTACTTAGGGACCCAGTACTTC. Its translation is CASSRDGSYLGTQYF.

The chain uses TRBV20-1 and TRBJ1-1; D unclear. The CDR3 runs 11 residues. The V end lost 2 bases, the J end lost 7 bases, and 8 bases lay between the germline ends. Germline V CDR1 and CDR2: DFQATT, SNEGSKA (reference sequence). CDR3 sequence: CSARRGDEAFF. CDR3 nucleotide sequence: TGCAGTGCTAGACGAGGAGATGAAGCTTTCTTT.

The chain couples TRBV6-5 to TRBJ1-2; D unresolved. CDR1 and CDR2 from the germline V gene are MNHEY and SVGAGI. The CDR3 spans 12 residues. V was pared by 6 bases and J by 13 bases, with 18 bases between. This CDR3 reads CASSLVSRDVTF. The CDR3 region has the DNA TGTGCCAGCAGCCTCGTGAGCCGCGATGTCACCTTC.

The CDR3 DNA is TGTGCCAGCAGCCACAGGGGCCGACCTGGGAACTATGGCTACACCTTC. Protein product: CASSHRGRPGNYGYTF. The V call is TRBV7-9, the J call TRBJ1-2, with 7 bases identical to TRBD1. The ends lost 5 bases at V and 2 bases at J; junction bases unmatched: 11. From germline, CDR1 is SEHNR and CDR2 FQNEAQ (reference sequence). The CDR3 has 16 residues.

The genes are TRBV10-3 and TRBJ2-2; 12 bases are a match to TRBD2. Losses at the gene ends were 3 bases for V and 3 bases for J; bases not matched to a gene: 8. The germline V gene has CDR1 ENHRY and CDR2 SYGVKD. The CDR3 extends over 18 amino acids. The CDR3 is CAISDRLAGALDTGELFF. CDR3 sequence (DNA): TGTGCCATCAGTGACCGACTAGCGGGGGCCCTGGACACCGGGGAGCTGTTTTTT.

The chain uses TRBV19 and TRBJ2-5; D ambiguous. Germline CDR1 is LNHDA and CDR2 is SQIVND (reference sequence). The CDR3 totals 15 residues. Deletions cut 3 bases from V and 1 base from J, with 12 bases between. DNA of the CDR3: TGTGCCAGTAGTATGATTCCTGGGCCCCAAGAGACCCAGTACTTC. It translates to CASSMIPGPQETQYF. Variable domain in full (rest from reference TRBV19 and TRBJ2-5): DGGITQSPKYLFRKEGQNVTLSCEQNLNHDAMYWYRQDPGQGLRLIYYSQIVNDFQKGDIAEGYSVSREKKESFPLTVTSAQKNPTAFYLCASSMIPGPQETQYFGPGTRLLVL.